This TCR beta chain was obtained from a study of CD8 T cells in Susac syndrome. From germline, CDR1 is LNHDA and CDR2 SQIVND (reference sequence). Trimming stripped 5 bases from V and 1 base from J, with 9 bases between. The CDR3 extends over 13 amino acids. General study results and limits: Only a relatively small number of individuals were included in the TCR sequencing and HLA analysis.

RNA was extracted with the RNeasy kit, and a quantity of about 0.45 to 1 ug was reverse transcribed using random hexamers. Using its own MiXCR run on the immunoSEQ multiplex PCR reads, TCRdb lists one record per CDR3 protein. The sample contains about 300,000 distinct CDR3 sequences, approximately 89% of which appear only once. The CD8+ and CD4+ T cells were negatively isolated, with the TEMRA cells enriched by FACS. With regard to this clonotype: Its antigen is not known.

The J gene is TRBJ2-7, the V gene TRBV19; D not certain. The source material was CD8+ T cells from PBMCs. This TCR came from a human donor with multiple sclerosis. CDR3 nucleotide sequence: TGTGCCAGTAGTCGATGGGTGTCCTACGAGCAGTACTTC. Protein product: CASSRWVSYEQYF.